This TCR beta chain comes out of a study of blood T cell repertoires in COVID-19. Study details: Samples of COVID-19 (acute and convalescent) were obtained from the United States, Italy and Spain. PBMCs, B-cell-depleted T cells, or T cells were the source of the cDNA or gDNA that made up the material.

Germline CDR1 SGHVS, CDR2 FNYEAQ. The CDR3 is made up of 16 amino acids. V shed 2 bases and J shed 4 bases, with 14 bases lying between them. The assay was immunoSEQ multiplex PCR, and TCRdb's table has in-frame clones only and misses some. The sample has roughly 100,000 clones, 75% to 90% seen once. The chain uses TRBV7-6 and TRBJ2-2; maybe TRBD2 (5 bases). The receptor was derived from a woman of 80 years or more with acute or convalescent COVID-19. What was sequenced was peripheral blood. DNA for the CDR3: TGTGCCAGCAGCTTATGGGAAGGCGCGGGCACCGGGGAGCTGTTTTTT. Translation gives CASSLWEGAGTGELFF.